These T cell receptor beta chains were read from a single sample in a study of T-cell memory formation after mild COVID-19. Via MiXCR, TCRdb re-called the 5' RACE reads, giving one row per CDR3 protein. The sample consists of 450,000 to 650,000 distinct CDR3 sequences, over 15% of them appearing once. Sequenced sample: PBMCs or a T cell subset sorted from them (not recorded which). All receptors come from an adult woman who had mild COVID-19 (a few samples of this study predate the infection). Cell type and time point are not known. Each CDR3 is given with its conserved first and last residue.

v_call	j_call	cdr3_aa
TRBV7-2	TRBJ1-2	CASSRGQNYGYTF
TRBV2	TRBJ2-1	CASSGWGTSGRPSYNEQFF
TRBV29-1	TRBJ2-6	CSVVGSGANVLTF
TRBV12-3/TRBV12-4	TRBJ2-7	CASSFGGSSSYEQYF
TRBV27	TRBJ2-7	CASRGLGRPYEQYF
TRBV20-1	TRBJ2-3	CSALRSSTDTQYF
TRBV29-1	TRBJ1-2	CSAEGKGGNYGYTF
TRBV4-1	TRBJ2-6	CASSQLPGLALTSGANVLTF
TRBV27	TRBJ2-3	CASSRRTRDTQYF
TRBV20-1	TRBJ2-3	CSAEPELRTDTQYF
TRBV12-3/TRBV12-4	TRBJ1-1	CASSFPGRGRAFF